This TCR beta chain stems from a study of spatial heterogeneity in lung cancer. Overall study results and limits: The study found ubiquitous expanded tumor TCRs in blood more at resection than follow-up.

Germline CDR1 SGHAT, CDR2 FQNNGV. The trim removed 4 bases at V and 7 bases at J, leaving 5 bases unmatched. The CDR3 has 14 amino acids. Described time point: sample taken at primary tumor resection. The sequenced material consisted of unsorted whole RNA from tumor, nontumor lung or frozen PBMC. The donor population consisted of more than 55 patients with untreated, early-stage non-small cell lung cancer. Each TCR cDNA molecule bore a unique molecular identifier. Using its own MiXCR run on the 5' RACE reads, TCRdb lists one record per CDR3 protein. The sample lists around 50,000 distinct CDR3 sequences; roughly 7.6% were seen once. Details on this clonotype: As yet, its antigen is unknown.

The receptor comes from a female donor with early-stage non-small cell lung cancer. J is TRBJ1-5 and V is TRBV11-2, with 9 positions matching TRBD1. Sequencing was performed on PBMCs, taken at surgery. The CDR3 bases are TGTGCCAGCAGCTCCGGGACAGGGCGACAGCCCCAGCATTTT. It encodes CASSSGTGRQPQHF.